This paragraph covers one TCR beta chain sequence. This entry belongs to a study of T cell changes during pregnancy in multiple sclerosis. V shed 8 bases and J shed 3 bases, with 14 bases lying between them. The germline gives CDR1 PRHDT, CDR2 FYEKMQ (reference sequence). CDR3 size: 15 residues. The data were produced by immunoSEQ multiplex PCR, yet TCRdb's version contains in-frame clones alone and is incomplete. The table has 55,000 to 70,000 clones, 85% to 95% seen once. This TCR was sampled from a female donor with multiple sclerosis, enrolled in a pregnancy study. The V and J genes are TRBV13 and TRBJ1-6; D not certain. Material: CD4+ T cells from peripheral blood mononuclear cells, obtained after pregnancy. DNA for the CDR3: TGTGCCAGCCTAAGAAGCCGGGACTATAATTCACCCCTCCACTTT. It codes for CASLRSRDYNSPLHF.